This T cell receptor beta chain was recorded in a study of CD8+CD57+ T cells in acquired aplastic anemia. Study at large: Sorted CD4+ and CD8+ cells yielded roughly 3 ug of DNA on average.

Patients chosen for sequencing had CD8+CD57+ cells that had expanded, as shown by flow cytometry. Using genomic DNA as the template, TCR beta VDJ and CDR3 profiling was carried out. MiXCR, run by TCRdb on the reads, gives a single entry per CDR3 protein. This table holds under 150,000 distinct CDR3 sequences, nearly 40% found once. The CDR3 runs 16 residues. The V and J ends lost 7 bases and 2 bases, in that order; junction bases with no gene match: 8. Germline values: CDR1 ENHRY, CDR2 SYGVKD. The material sequenced was sorted CD4+, CD8+, or CD8+CD57+ T cells (not recorded which) from PBMCs. The TCR originated in a human donor with aplastic anemia. The V gene is TRBV10-3, the J gene TRBJ2-6; 7 nucleotides agree with TRBD1. The CDR3 here is CAITTNQGAGANVLTF. The CDR3 DNA follows: TGTGCCATCACAACCAATCAGGGGGCTGGGGCCAACGTCCTGACTTTC.